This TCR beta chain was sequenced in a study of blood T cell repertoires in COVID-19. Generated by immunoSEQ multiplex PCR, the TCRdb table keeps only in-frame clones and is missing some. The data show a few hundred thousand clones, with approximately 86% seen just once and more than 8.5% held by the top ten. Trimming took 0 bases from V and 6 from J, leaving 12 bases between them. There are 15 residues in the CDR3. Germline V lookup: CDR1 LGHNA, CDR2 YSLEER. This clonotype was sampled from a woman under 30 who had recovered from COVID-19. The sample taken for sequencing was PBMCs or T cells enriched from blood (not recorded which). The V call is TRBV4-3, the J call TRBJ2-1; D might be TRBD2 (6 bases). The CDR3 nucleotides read TGCGCCAGCAGCCAAGAGTCGGGAGTTTTCAATGAGCAGTTCTTC. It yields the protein CASSQESGVFNEQFF.